The sequence of this T cell receptor (beta chain) was determined in a study of a mutant IDH1 vaccine in newly diagnosed glioma. Study background: Treated patients had a mean age of approximately 41 years and a sex split that was around 60% male and approximately 38% female. The study held visit V12 at week 35 and visit V13 at week 47. Earlier treatment was radiotherapy, temozolomide, or both, with most getting both.

V dropped 3 bases and J dropped 4 bases, with 15 bases sitting between them. The CDR3 contains 15 residues. The germline CDR1 and CDR2 sequences are MGHDK and SYGVNS. Described time point: week 35, safety follow-up. With topical imiquimod, each dose of the vaccine consisted of 300 ug of mutant IDH1 20-mer peptide. This table comes from immunoSEQ multiplex PCR, and its TCRdb copy is limited to in-frame clones, with some not included. The repertoire consists of 65,000 to 85,000 clones, with around 90% occurring once and the leading ten covering 2% to 2.5%. On this clone itself: As yet, its antigen is unknown.

This receptor was taken from a man younger than 40 with glioma. The sample was PBMCs, taken from a glioma patient whose treatment included an IDH1 peptide vaccine. This chain connects TRBV25-1 to TRBJ2-5; D remains ambiguous. CDR3 protein: CASSDARRAPETQYF. In DNA form, the CDR3 reads TGTGCCAGCAGTGATGCACGAAGGGCGCCAGAGACCCAGTACTTC.